This TCR beta chain was captured in a study of shared clonotypes between healthy human individuals. Whole-study context: Each donor had three CD4 naive, three CD4 memory, two CD8 naive and one CD8 memory plate.

Clones were sequenced by immunoSEQ multiplex PCR, and TCRdb holds only the in-frame ones, with some missing. This table has about 2 million clones, less than 95% appearing once. Study-level points and caveats: Four donors showed sharing of approximately 4.7% of naive CD4 clonotypes. Incompleteness in sorted-subset sequencing, despite large depth, was shown by rarefaction.

Turning to this clone: Its antigen is undetermined.

CDR3 length: 15 residues. Trimming took off 1 base at V and 0 bases at J, with 6 bases between the two ends. CDR1 and CDR2 (germline): MNHEY, SVGAGI. The naive CD8 population came from CD45RO-negative cells selected for CCR7, without terminally differentiated effector memory CD45RA+ cells. Adult donors, all healthy and HIV-negative, had no recent acute infections or vaccinations. The clonotype originates from a man younger than 35 in good health. The specimen was naive CD8+ T cells sorted from blood. The gene calls are TRBV6-5 and TRBJ2-2; no definite D call. CDR3 bases: TGTGCCAGCAGTTACTTAGGGACGAACACCGGGGAGCTGTTTTTT. Translated: CASSYLGTNTGELFF.